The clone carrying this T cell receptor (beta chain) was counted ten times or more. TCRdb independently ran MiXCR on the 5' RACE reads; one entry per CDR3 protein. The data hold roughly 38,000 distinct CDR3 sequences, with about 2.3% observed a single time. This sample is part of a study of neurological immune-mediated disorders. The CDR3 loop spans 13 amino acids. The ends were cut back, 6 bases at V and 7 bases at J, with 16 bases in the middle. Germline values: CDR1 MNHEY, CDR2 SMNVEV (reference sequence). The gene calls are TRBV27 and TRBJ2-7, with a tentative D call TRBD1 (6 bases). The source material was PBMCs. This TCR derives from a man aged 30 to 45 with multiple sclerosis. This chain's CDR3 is CASSRLGAGEQYF. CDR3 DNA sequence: TGTGCCAGCAGCCGACTGGGGGCAGGAGAGCAGTACTTC.